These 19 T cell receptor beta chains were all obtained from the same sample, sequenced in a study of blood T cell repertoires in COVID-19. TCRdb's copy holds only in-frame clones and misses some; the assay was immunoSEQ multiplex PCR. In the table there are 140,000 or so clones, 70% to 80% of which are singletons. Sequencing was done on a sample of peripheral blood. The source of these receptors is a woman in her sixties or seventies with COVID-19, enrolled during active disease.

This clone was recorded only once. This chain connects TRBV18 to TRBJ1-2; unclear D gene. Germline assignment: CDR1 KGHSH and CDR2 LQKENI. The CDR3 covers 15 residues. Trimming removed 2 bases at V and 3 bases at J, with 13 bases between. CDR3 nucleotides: TGTGCCAGCTCACCAGTGGAGTCGTCTGACTATGGCTACACCTTC. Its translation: CASSPVESSDYGYTF.

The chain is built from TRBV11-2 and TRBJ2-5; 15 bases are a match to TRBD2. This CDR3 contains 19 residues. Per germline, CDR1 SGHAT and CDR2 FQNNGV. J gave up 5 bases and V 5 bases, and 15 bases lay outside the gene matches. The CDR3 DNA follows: TGTGCCAGCAGCGTCCACCGCGGACTAGCGGGGGGGCCGAGGGAGACCCAGTACTTC. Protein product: CASSVHRGLAGGPRETQYF.

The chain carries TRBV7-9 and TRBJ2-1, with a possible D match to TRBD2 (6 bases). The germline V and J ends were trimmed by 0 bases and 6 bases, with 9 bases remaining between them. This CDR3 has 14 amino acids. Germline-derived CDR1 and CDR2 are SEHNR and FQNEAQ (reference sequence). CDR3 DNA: TGTGCCAGCAGCTTAGCGTCGCGGGGCAATGAGCAGTTCTTC. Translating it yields CASSLASRGNEQFF.

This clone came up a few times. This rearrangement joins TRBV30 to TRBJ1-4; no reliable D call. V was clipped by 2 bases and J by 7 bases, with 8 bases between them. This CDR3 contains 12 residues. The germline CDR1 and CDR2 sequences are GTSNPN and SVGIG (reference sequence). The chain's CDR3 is CAWSKSGEKLFF. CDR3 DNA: TGTGCCTGGAGTAAGAGTGGTGAAAAACTGTTTTTT.

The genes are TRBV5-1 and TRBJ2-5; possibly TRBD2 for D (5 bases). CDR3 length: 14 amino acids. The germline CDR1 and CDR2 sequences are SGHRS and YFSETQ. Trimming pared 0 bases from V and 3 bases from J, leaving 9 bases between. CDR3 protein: CASSLGTAKETQYF. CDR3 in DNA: TGCGCCAGCAGCTTGGGGACTGCCAAAGAGACCCAGTACTTC.

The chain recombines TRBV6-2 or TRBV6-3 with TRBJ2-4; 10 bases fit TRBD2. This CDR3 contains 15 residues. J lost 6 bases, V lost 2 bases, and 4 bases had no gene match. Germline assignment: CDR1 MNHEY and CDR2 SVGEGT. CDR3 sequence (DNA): TGTGCCAGCAGTTACGAGTCTAGCGGGGGAAACATTCAGTACTTC. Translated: CASSYESSGGNIQYF.

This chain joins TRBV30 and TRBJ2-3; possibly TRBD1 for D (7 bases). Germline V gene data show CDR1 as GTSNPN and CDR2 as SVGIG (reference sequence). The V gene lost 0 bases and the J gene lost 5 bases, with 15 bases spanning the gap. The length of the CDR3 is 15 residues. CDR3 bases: TGTGCCTGGAGTGTACAGGGGCGGGGCATAGATACGCAGTATTTT. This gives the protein CAWSVQGRGIDTQYF.

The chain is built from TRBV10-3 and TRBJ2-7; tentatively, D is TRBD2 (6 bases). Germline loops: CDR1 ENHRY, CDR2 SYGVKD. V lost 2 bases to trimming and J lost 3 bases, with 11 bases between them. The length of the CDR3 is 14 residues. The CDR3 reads CAISERGLFYEQYF. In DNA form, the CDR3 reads TGTGCCATCAGTGAGAGAGGACTATTCTACGAGCAGTACTTC.

CDR3 sequence reads: CASSHGTGSFSNQPQHF. CDR3 in DNA: TGTGCCAGCAGTCACGGCACAGGGTCCTTTAGCAATCAGCCCCAGCATTTT. The chain has TRBV6-6 and TRBJ1-5; tentatively, D is TRBD1 (6 bases). This CDR3 spans 17 amino acids. V was trimmed by 5 bases and J by 0 bases, leaving 17 bases between them. The germline CDR1 and CDR2 sequences are MNHNY and SVGAGI (reference sequence).

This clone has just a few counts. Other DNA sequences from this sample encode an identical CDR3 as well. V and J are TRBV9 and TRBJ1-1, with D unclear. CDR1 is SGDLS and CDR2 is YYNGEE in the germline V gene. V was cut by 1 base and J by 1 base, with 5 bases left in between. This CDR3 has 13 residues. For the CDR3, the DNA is TGTGCCAGCAGCGTATCAGGGAACACTGAAGCTTTCTTT. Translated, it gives CASSVSGNTEAFF. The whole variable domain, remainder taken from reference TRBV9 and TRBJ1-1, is DSGVTQTPKHLITATGQRVTLRCSPRSGDLSVYWYQQSLDQGLQFLIQYYNGEERAKGNILERFSAQQFPDLHSELNLSSLELGDSALYFCASSVSGNTEAFFGQGTRLTVV.

The CDR3 DNA follows: TGTGCCAGCTCACCCCGCGGAATGGAGCCCCAGCATTTT. Translated, it gives CASSPRGMEPQHF. This chain links TRBV18 with TRBJ1-5; D unclear. V gave up 3 bases and J gave up 8 bases, with 11 bases separating them. The CDR3 loop spans 13 amino acids. Germline assignment: CDR1 KGHSH and CDR2 LQKENI.

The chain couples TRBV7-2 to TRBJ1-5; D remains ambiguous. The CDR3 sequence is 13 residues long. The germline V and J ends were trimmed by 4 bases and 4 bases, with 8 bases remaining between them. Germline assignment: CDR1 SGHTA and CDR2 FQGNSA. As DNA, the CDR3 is TGTGCCAGCAGCTGGAGTTGGAATCAGCCCCAGCATTTT. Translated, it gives CASSWSWNQPQHF.

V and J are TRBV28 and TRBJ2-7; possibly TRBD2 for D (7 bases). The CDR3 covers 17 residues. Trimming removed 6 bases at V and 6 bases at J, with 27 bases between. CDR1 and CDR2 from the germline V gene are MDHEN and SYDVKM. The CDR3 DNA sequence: TGTGCCAGCAGACCTGGGGGGGCTGGGGCGGCTCGGGGCGAGCAGTACTTC. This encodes CASRPGGAGAARGEQYF.

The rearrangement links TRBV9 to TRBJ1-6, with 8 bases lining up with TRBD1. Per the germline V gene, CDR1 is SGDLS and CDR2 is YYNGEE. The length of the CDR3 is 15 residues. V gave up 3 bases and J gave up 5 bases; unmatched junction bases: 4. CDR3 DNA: TGTGCCAGCAGCGCCGAACAGGGGGATAATTCACCCCTCCACTTT. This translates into CASSAEQGDNSPLHF.

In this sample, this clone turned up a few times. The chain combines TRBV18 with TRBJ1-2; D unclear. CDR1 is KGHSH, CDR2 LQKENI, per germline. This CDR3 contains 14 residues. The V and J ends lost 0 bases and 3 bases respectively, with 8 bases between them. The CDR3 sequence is CASSPPGRDYGYTF. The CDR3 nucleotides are TGTGCCAGCTCACCACCCGGTCGTGACTATGGCTACACCTTC.

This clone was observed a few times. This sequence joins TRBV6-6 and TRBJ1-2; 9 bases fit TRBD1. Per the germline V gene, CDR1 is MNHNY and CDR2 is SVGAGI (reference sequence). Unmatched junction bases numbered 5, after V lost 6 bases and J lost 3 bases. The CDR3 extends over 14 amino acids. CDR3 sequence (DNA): TGTGCCAGCAGGCGGGGACAGGGAGACTATGGCTACACCTTC. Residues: CASRRGQGDYGYTF.

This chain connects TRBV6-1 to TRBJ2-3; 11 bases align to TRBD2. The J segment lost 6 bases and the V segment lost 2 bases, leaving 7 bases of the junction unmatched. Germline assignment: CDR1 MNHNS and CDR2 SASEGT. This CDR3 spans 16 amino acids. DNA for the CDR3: TGTGCCAGCAGTGAAATCACTAGCGGGGGCGTGGATACGCAGTATTTT. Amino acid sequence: CASSEITSGGVDTQYF.

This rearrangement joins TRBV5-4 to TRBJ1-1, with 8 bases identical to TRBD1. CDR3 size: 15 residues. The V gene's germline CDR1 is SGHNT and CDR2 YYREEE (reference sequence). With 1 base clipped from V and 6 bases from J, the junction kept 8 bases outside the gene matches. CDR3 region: CASSLLSGGKSEAFF. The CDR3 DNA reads TGTGCCAGCAGCTTGTTGTCAGGGGGCAAGTCTGAAGCTTTCTTT.

This chain's CDR3 is CASSLEAGRYGYTF. CDR3 coding DNA: TGTGCCAGCAGCTTAGAGGCAGGGAGGTATGGCTACACCTTC. The V gene is TRBV7-2, the J gene TRBJ1-2, with a possible D match to TRBD1 (5 bases). This CDR3 has 14 amino acids. Germline CDR1 SGHTA, CDR2 FQGNSA. V lost 1 base and J 5 bases, leaving 11 bases between the germline ends.